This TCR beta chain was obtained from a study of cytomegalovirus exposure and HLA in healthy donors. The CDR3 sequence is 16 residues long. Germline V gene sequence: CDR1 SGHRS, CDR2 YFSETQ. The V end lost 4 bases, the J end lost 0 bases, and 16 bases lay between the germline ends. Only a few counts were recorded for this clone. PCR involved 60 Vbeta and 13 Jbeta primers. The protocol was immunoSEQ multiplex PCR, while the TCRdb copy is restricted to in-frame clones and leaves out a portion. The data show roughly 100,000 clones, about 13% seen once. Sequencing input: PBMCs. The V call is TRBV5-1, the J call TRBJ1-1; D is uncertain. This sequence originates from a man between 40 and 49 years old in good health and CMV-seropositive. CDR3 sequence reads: CASSPGRSELNTEAFF. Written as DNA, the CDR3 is TGCGCCAGCAGCCCAGGCCGTTCAGAATTGAACACTGAAGCTTTCTTT.